The present entry profiles one T cell receptor (beta chain) with its context. The antigen remains unidentified. Clones were read by immunoSEQ multiplex PCR, and TCRdb kept only the in-frame ones, dropping some. The table records about a million clones, approximately 75% of them present only once. This sample was taken from a study of shared clonotypes between healthy human individuals. Study-wide results and limits: Though the depth was large, rarefaction showed that sorted-subset sequencing was incomplete. The authors sampled blood alone, and tissue repertoires likely differ.

Per the germline V gene, CDR1 is SGDLS and CDR2 is YYNGEE. V was clipped by 0 bases and J by 4 bases; unmatched bases: 6. CDR3 length: 16 amino acids. This sequence originates from a man aged 18 to 29 in good health. Some clones in this sample may be carry-over from other donors' samples. Sequenced material: memory CD4+ T cells from PBMCs. As for subset: CD45RA-negative fraction. This sequence joins TRBV9 and TRBJ2-1; TRBD2 matches at 8 bases. CDR3 protein: CASSVERGRGYNEQFF. In DNA form, the CDR3 reads TGTGCCAGCAGCGTAGAGCGGGGGAGAGGGTACAATGAGCAGTTCTTC.